These 6 T cell receptor beta chains share one sample of origin, sequenced in a study of beta chain features in type 1 diabetes. The whole isolated RNA underwent reverse transcription, so sequencing captured expressed TCRB transcripts. Profiled with immunoSEQ multiplex PCR; TCRdb holds only in-frame clones, not every one. This table has 140,000 or so clones, 7% to 10% appearing once. Sequenced: central memory CD4+ T cells from blood. Source of these receptors: a man aged 18-30 years in good health.

This clone was seen a handful of times. The chain uses TRBV11-2 and TRBJ2-1, with 10 nucleotides matching TRBD1. V trimming: 6 bases; J trimming: 5 bases; junction bases outside the gene matches: 7. This CDR3 contains 15 residues. Germline-derived CDR1 and CDR2 are SGHAT and FQNNGV. The CDR3 loop reads CASRPTGTGDNEQFF. CDR3 DNA sequence: TGTGCCAGCAGACCTACAGGGACAGGGGACAATGAGCAGTTCTTC.

On this clone itself: At one of its ends the junction is not consistent with the germline gene, which may arise from a read error. The genes are TRBV2 and TRBJ2-1; TRBD2 matches 9 bases. The length of the CDR3 is 12 residues. Germline V gives CDR1 SNHLY, CDR2 FYNNEI. The CDR3 spells CASSEAQGTSLF. In nucleotides, the CDR3 is TGTGCCAGCAGTGAAGCCCAGGGGACTAGCCTCTTC.

The rearrangement links TRBV14 to TRBJ2-3; D is possibly TRBD1 (6 bases). V lost 1 base and J lost 1, with 9 bases in between. There are 15 residues in the CDR3. CDR1 and CDR2 from the germline V gene are SGHDN and FVKESK. The CDR3 nucleotides read TGTGCCAGCAGCCAAGGTCCAGGGGGCACAGATACGCAGTATTTT. Encoded protein: CASSQGPGGTDTQYF.

This clone was recorded a few times. V and J are TRBV28 and TRBJ2-5; 14 positions agree with TRBD2. Germline assignment: CDR1 MDHEN and CDR2 SYDVKM. Germline trimming cut 0 bases from V and 3 bases from J; bases unmatched to any gene: 3. This CDR3 region has 17 residues. This chain's CDR3 is CASSLWTSGGVKETQYF. The CDR3 DNA sequence: TGTGCCAGCAGTTTATGGACTAGCGGGGGGGTAAAAGAGACCCAGTACTTC.

J is TRBJ1-2 and V is TRBV30; perhaps TRBD1 as D (5 bases). The CDR3 spans 13 residues. Germline loops: CDR1 GTSNPN, CDR2 SVGIG (reference sequence). The germline V and J ends were trimmed by 2 bases and 0 bases, with 7 bases remaining between them. CDR3 sequence reads: CAWSPGTNYGYTF. CDR3 bases: TGTGCCTGGAGTCCAGGGACTAACTATGGCTACACCTTC. Full variable domain (outside the CDR3, taken from reference TRBV30 and TRBJ1-2): SQTIHQWPATLVQPVGSPLSLECTVEGTSNPNLYWYRQAAGRGLQLLFYSVGIGQISSEVPQNLSASRPQDRQFILSSKKLLLSDSGFYLCAWSPGTNYGYTFGSGTRLTVV.

The gene calls are TRBV5-6 and TRBJ2-7, with 12 bases that match TRBD2. CDR3 length: 16 residues. V dropped 4 bases and J dropped 0; count of bases not matched to a gene: 5. CDR1 SGHDT and CDR2 YYEEEE come from the germline V gene. This chain's CDR3 is CASSLGLAGISYEQYF. For the CDR3, the DNA is TGTGCCAGCAGCCTAGGACTAGCGGGGATCTCCTACGAGCAGTACTTC.